The entry below gives a single T cell receptor (beta chain) sequence along with its context. Its antigen is not yet known. No clone much larger than this one lies a single base away; base qualities are absent. The record originates from a study of response to subunit inactivated influenza vaccine (dated by TCRdb to between 2018 and 2020). Background on the whole study: To follow how T cells responded to a trivalent subunit inactivated influenza vaccine, the researchers relied on deep quantitative profiling of the T cell receptor repertoire.

The library came from RT-PCR. The run used an Illumina HiSeq 2500. TCRdb applied fastp at Q25 and MiXCR to the public reads, then kept only in-frame beta chains. CDR3 protein sequences are deduplicated, and each keeps its most common genes and DNA. This sample gives hundreds of thousands of distinct CDR3 sequences in total; approximately 7.6% of them show up just once. 13% of the sample belongs to the ten largest clones. Trimming costs V 5 bases and J 10 bases, and their ends lie 21 bases apart. CDR1 is given as MNHEY and CDR2 as SMNVEV, both from the germline V gene (reference sequence). The CDR3 numbers 15 residues from cysteine through phenylalanine. Of the read, only the CDR3 DNA is kept; its 45 bases are in frame from base 1. Paper-wide results and their limitations: According to the authors, only a limited number of new T cells may be recruited by each seasonal influenza vaccination.

In this chain, TRBV27 is recombined with TRBJ2-1, with the D call perhaps TRBD1 or TRBD2, as 5 bases match in each case. The sequence was collected from a man aged 50 to 75 who received an inactivated influenza vaccine. Donor details come from another sample of the same person, matched by shared clones. Material: PBMCs from blood, obtained 23 months after vaccination. The CDR3 protein is CASSLLGAEKEEQFF. Read as DNA, the sequence is TGTGCCAGCAGTCTCCTCGGGGCGGAGAAGGAGGAGCAGTTCTTC.